Each of the 2 T cell receptor beta chains below was sequenced from the same sample in a study of blood T cell repertoires in COVID-19. Assay: immunoSEQ multiplex PCR; the TCRdb copy retains only in-frame clones and omits some. Of over 100,000 clones listed, more than 70% are singletons. The sequencing sample was made of peripheral blood. These receptors were obtained from a man over 45 with acute or convalescent COVID-19.

The gene calls are TRBV18 and TRBJ2-1, with 9 bases lining up with TRBD2. The CDR3 is 14 residues long. CDR1 is KGHSH and CDR2 is LQKENI in the germline V gene. The V gene end was trimmed by 2 bases and the J gene end by 5 bases; junction bases not matched to a gene: 1. The CDR3 DNA sequence: TGTGCCAGCTCACCAGCGGGGGGGAACAATGAGCAGTTCTTC. Amino acid sequence: CASSPAGGNNEQFF.

The count of this clone is one. The J gene is TRBJ1-5, the V gene TRBV6-5, with 11 bases fitting TRBD1. The J segment lost 5 bases and the V segment lost 7 bases, leaving 7 bases of the junction unmatched. CDR3 size: 15 residues. Germline CDR1 and CDR2: MNHEY and SVGAGI. For the CDR3, the DNA is TGTGCCAGCACCCAAGGACAGGGGGCTTATCAGCCCCAGCATTTT. It encodes CASTQGQGAYQPQHF.